These T cell receptor beta chains were read from a single sample in a study of CD8+ T cells in alopecia areata. Here immunoSEQ multiplex PCR was the method, and the copy in TCRdb shows in-frame clones only, minus some. The sample comprises roughly 150,000 clones, roughly 50% of which are singletons, and more than 4.5% rests with the top ten. The sample consisted of CD4+ T cells sorted from blood. The receptors were sampled from a human donor in good health. Each CDR3 is given with its conserved first and last residue. The D gene is left open where the match is weak. Expanded clones get a size class; other rows say once, few or many, or leave the size out.

clone size: .; CDR3 length: 14; J gene: TRBJ1-2; V gene: TRBV6-1; D gene: .; CDR3 protein: CASKRYREDYGYTF; CDR3 DNA: TGTGCCAGCAAACGCTACAGGGAAGACTATGGCTACACCTTC
clone size: once; CDR3 length: 14; J gene: TRBJ1-2; V gene: TRBV6-5; D gene: .; CDR3 protein: CASSPIGGIYGYTF; CDR3 DNA: TGTGCCAGCAGCCCCATCGGGGGGATCTATGGCTACACCTTC
clone size: .; CDR3 length: 18; J gene: TRBJ2-7; V gene: TRBV4-2; D gene: TRBD2; CDR3 protein: CASSQSGSNIRDSYEQYF; CDR3 DNA: TGTGCCAGCAGCCAAAGCGGGAGTAATATTAGGGACTCCTACGAGCAGTACTTC
clone size: .; CDR3 length: 15; J gene: TRBJ2-1; V gene: TRBV9; D gene: TRBD2; CDR3 protein: CASSAGGTSYNEQFF; CDR3 DNA: TGTGCCAGCAGCGCGGGAGGGACTAGCTACAATGAGCAGTTCTTC
clone size: once; CDR3 length: 13; J gene: TRBJ1-5; V gene: TRBV30; D gene: .; CDR3 protein: CAWKNRVYQPQHF; CDR3 DNA: TGTGCCTGGAAAAACAGGGTCTATCAGCCCCAGCATTTT
clone size: .; CDR3 length: 13; J gene: TRBJ2-1; V gene: TRBV9; D gene: .; CDR3 protein: CASSVLASNEQFF; CDR3 DNA: TGTGCCAGCAGCGTTCTAGCGAGCAATGAGCAGTTCTTC
clone size: .; CDR3 length: 13; J gene: TRBJ2-7; V gene: TRBV11-2; D gene: .; CDR3 protein: CASSLVGTYEQYF; CDR3 DNA: TGTGCCAGCAGCTTAGTCGGGACCTACGAGCAGTACTTC
clone size: .; CDR3 length: 15; J gene: TRBJ2-7; V gene: TRBV4-1; D gene: .; CDR3 protein: CASSQEVETSYEQYF; CDR3 DNA: TGCGCCAGCAGCCAAGAAGTGGAGACCTCCTACGAGCAGTACTTC
clone size: .; CDR3 length: 17; J gene: TRBJ1-5; V gene: TRBV30; D gene: TRBD1; CDR3 protein: CAWSVLGQGTSNQPQHF; CDR3 DNA: TGTGCCTGGAGTGTCTTGGGACAGGGTACTAGCAATCAGCCCCAGCATTTT
clone size: few; CDR3 length: 14; J gene: TRBJ2-4; V gene: TRBV10-3; D gene: .; CDR3 protein: CATSWGEAKNIQYF; CDR3 DNA: TGTGCCACTTCTTGGGGGGAGGCCAAAAACATTCAGTACTTC
clone size: .; CDR3 length: 11; J gene: TRBJ1-1; V gene: TRBV29-1; D gene: .; CDR3 protein: CSVEGNTEAFF; CDR3 DNA: TGCAGCGTTGAAGGGAACACTGAAGCTTTCTTT
clone size: few; CDR3 length: 14; J gene: TRBJ2-7; V gene: TRBV29-1; D gene: TRBD2; CDR3 protein: CSVAWLAGAYEQYF; CDR3 DNA: TGCAGCGTTGCGTGGCTAGCGGGGGCCTACGAGCAGTACTTC
clone size: .; CDR3 length: 14; J gene: TRBJ1-1; V gene: TRBV9; D gene: .; CDR3 protein: CASSVEIGGTEAFF; CDR3 DNA: TGTGCCAGCAGCGTAGAGATCGGGGGCACTGAAGCTTTCTTT
clone size: .; CDR3 length: 14; J gene: TRBJ2-7; V gene: TRBV5-1; D gene: .; CDR3 protein: CASSLTGPSYEQYF; CDR3 DNA: TGCGCCAGCAGCTTGACAGGGCCCTCCTACGAGCAGTACTTC
clone size: .; CDR3 length: 16; J gene: TRBJ2-6; V gene: TRBV30; D gene: .; CDR3 protein: CAWTKTGPSGANVLTF; CDR3 DNA: TGTGCCTGGACCAAGACAGGACCCTCTGGGGCCAACGTCCTGACTTTC
clone size: .; CDR3 length: 12; J gene: TRBJ2-7; V gene: TRBV7-2; D gene: .; CDR3 protein: CASSLVVGEQYF; CDR3 DNA: TGTGCCAGCAGCTTAGTTGTTGGGGAGCAGTACTTC
clone size: few; CDR3 length: 11; J gene: TRBJ1-2; V gene: TRBV29-1; D gene: .; CDR3 protein: CSVLGNYGYTF; CDR3 DNA: TGCAGCGTGCTCGGGAACTATGGCTACACCTTC
clone size: .; CDR3 length: 16; J gene: TRBJ1-1; V gene: TRBV5-6; D gene: .; CDR3 protein: CASSWEFGRVRTEAFF; CDR3 DNA: TGTGCCAGCAGCTGGGAGTTCGGCAGGGTAAGGACTGAAGCTTTCTTT
clone size: .; CDR3 length: 13; J gene: TRBJ2-6; V gene: TRBV29-1; D gene: .; CDR3 protein: CSVLVAGANVLTF; CDR3 DNA: TGCAGCGTCTTGGTGGCTGGGGCCAACGTCCTGACTTTC
clone size: .; CDR3 length: 14; J gene: TRBJ2-3; V gene: TRBV6-5; D gene: TRBD2; CDR3 protein: CASSYSSGTDTQYF; CDR3 DNA: TGTGCCAGCAGTTATAGTAGCGGGACAGATACGCAGTATTTT
clone size: .; CDR3 length: 13; J gene: TRBJ2-7; V gene: TRBV5-6; D gene: .; CDR3 protein: CASSWVDSASEYF; CDR3 DNA: TGTGCCAGCAGCTGGGTCGACTCAGCAAGTGAGTACTTC
clone size: .; CDR3 length: 15; J gene: TRBJ2-1; V gene: TRBV28; D gene: .; CDR3 protein: CASSLWLAGYNEQFF; CDR3 DNA: TGTGCCAGCAGTTTATGGCTCGCGGGATACAATGAGCAGTTCTTC
clone size: few; CDR3 length: 15; J gene: TRBJ1-2; V gene: TRBV5-1; D gene: TRBD1; CDR3 protein: CASSFDYRDRNGYTF; CDR3 DNA: TGCGCCAGCAGCTTCGATTACAGGGACAGGAATGGCTACACCTTC
clone size: .; CDR3 length: 14; J gene: TRBJ2-1; V gene: TRBV7-2; D gene: TRBD2; CDR3 protein: CASGSSSGRPEQFF; CDR3 DNA: TGTGCCAGCGGGTCCTCTAGCGGGAGGCCTGAGCAGTTCTTC
clone size: few; CDR3 length: 15; J gene: TRBJ2-1; V gene: TRBV6-5; D gene: TRBD2; CDR3 protein: CASSPGLAGYNEQFF; CDR3 DNA: TGTGCCAGCAGCCCGGGACTAGCGGGTTACAATGAGCAGTTCTTC
clone size: .; CDR3 length: 17; J gene: TRBJ2-2; V gene: TRBV5-4; D gene: .; CDR3 protein: CASSPAAGGGLTGELFF; CDR3 DNA: TGTGCCAGCAGCCCGGCGGCAGGGGGGGGATTGACCGGGGAGCTGTTTTTT
clone size: .; CDR3 length: 15; J gene: TRBJ2-1; V gene: TRBV7-2; D gene: TRBD2; CDR3 protein: CASSVAGGAHNEQFF; CDR3 DNA: TGTGCCAGCAGCGTGGCGGGAGGGGCCCACAATGAGCAGTTCTTC
clone size: .; CDR3 length: 17; J gene: TRBJ2-6; V gene: TRBV4-1; D gene: .; CDR3 protein: CASGRGGILVGANVLTF; CDR3 DNA: TGCGCCAGCGGCCGAGGGGGGATCCTGGTTGGGGCCAACGTCCTGACTTTC
clone size: once; CDR3 length: 11; J gene: TRBJ2-7; V gene: TRBV18; D gene: .; CDR3 protein: CASSEGYEQYF; CDR3 DNA: TGTGCCAGCTCGGAGGGCTACGAGCAGTACTTC
clone size: .; CDR3 length: 13; J gene: TRBJ1-2; V gene: TRBV6-5; D gene: .; CDR3 protein: CASSPTGNYGYTF; CDR3 DNA: TGTGCCAGCAGTCCGACAGGAAACTATGGCTACACCTTC
clone size: once; CDR3 length: 15; J gene: TRBJ2-7; V gene: TRBV11-2; D gene: TRBD2; CDR3 protein: CASSLRGGDLDEQYF; CDR3 DNA: TGTGCCAGCAGCTTACGGGGGGGCGATTTAGACGAGCAGTACTTC
clone size: few; CDR3 length: 13; J gene: TRBJ1-2; V gene: TRBV11-2; D gene: .; CDR3 protein: CASRAGQNYGYTF; CDR3 DNA: TGTGCCAGCCGCGCAGGGCAAAACTATGGCTACACCTTC
clone size: .; CDR3 length: 13; J gene: TRBJ1-1; V gene: TRBV2; D gene: .; CDR3 protein: CASSTGPTVRAFF; CDR3 DNA: TGTGCCAGCAGCACCGGGCCTACGGTCAGGGCTTTCTTT
clone size: .; CDR3 length: 15; J gene: TRBJ2-7; V gene: TRBV7-6; D gene: .; CDR3 protein: CASSYTLRAAYEQYF; CDR3 DNA: TGTGCCAGCAGCTATACCCTGCGGGCGGCTTACGAGCAGTACTTC
clone size: .; CDR3 length: 13; J gene: TRBJ2-1; V gene: TRBV29-1; D gene: .; CDR3 protein: CSVDPGRRDEQFF; CDR3 DNA: TGCAGCGTTGATCCAGGCAGGCGCGATGAGCAGTTCTTC
clone size: .; CDR3 length: 15; J gene: TRBJ2-2; V gene: TRBV7-8; D gene: TRBD2; CDR3 protein: CASSETSLWDGELFF; CDR3 DNA: TGTGCCAGCAGCGAGACTAGCCTCTGGGACGGGGAGCTGTTTTTT
clone size: .; CDR3 length: 15; J gene: TRBJ2-7; V gene: TRBV6-6; D gene: TRBD2; CDR3 protein: CASSYSGKASYEQYF; CDR3 DNA: TGTGCCAGCAGTTACAGCGGGAAAGCATCCTACGAGCAGTACTTC
clone size: .; CDR3 length: 15; J gene: TRBJ2-5; V gene: TRBV29-1; D gene: .; CDR3 protein: CSVVGAVGLQETQYF; CDR3 DNA: TGCAGCGTCGTAGGAGCGGTAGGGCTCCAAGAGACCCAGTACTTC
clone size: .; CDR3 length: 12; J gene: TRBJ2-3; V gene: TRBV30; D gene: .; CDR3 protein: CAWSDSADTQYF; CDR3 DNA: TGTGCCTGGAGCGATAGCGCCGATACGCAGTATTTT
clone size: .; CDR3 length: 14; J gene: TRBJ2-7; V gene: TRBV6-6; D gene: TRBD2; CDR3 protein: CASSEGLAGYEQYF; CDR3 DNA: TGTGCCAGCAGTGAGGGACTAGCGGGCTACGAGCAGTACTTC
clone size: .; CDR3 length: 16; J gene: TRBJ2-7; V gene: TRBV18; D gene: TRBD2; CDR3 protein: CASSLHVASGSGEQYF; CDR3 DNA: TGTGCCAGCTCACTGCACGTAGCTAGCGGGAGTGGCGAGCAGTACTTC
clone size: .; CDR3 length: 16; J gene: TRBJ2-1; V gene: TRBV30; D gene: TRBD2; CDR3 protein: CAWSASGLAGVDEQFF; CDR3 DNA: TGTGCCTGGTCCGCCTCCGGACTAGCGGGAGTGGATGAGCAGTTCTTC
clone size: few; CDR3 length: 16; J gene: TRBJ2-5; V gene: TRBV10-3; D gene: TRBD1; CDR3 protein: CAISEPLGQGAGSQYF; CDR3 DNA: TGTGCCATCAGTGAACCTTTAGGACAGGGGGCCGGAAGCCAGTACTTC
clone size: .; CDR3 length: 12; J gene: TRBJ2-2; V gene: TRBV29-1; D gene: .; CDR3 protein: CSVDGVTGELFF; CDR3 DNA: TGCAGCGTTGATGGGGTTACCGGGGAGCTGTTTTTT
clone size: once; CDR3 length: 14; J gene: TRBJ2-2; V gene: TRBV29-1; D gene: TRBD1; CDR3 protein: CSGKGQGNTGELFF; CDR3 DNA: TGCAGCGGGAAGGGACAGGGGAACACCGGGGAGCTGTTTTTT
clone size: .; CDR3 length: 14; J gene: TRBJ1-3; V gene: TRBV6-5; D gene: TRBD1; CDR3 protein: CASRGQGSGNTIYF; CDR3 DNA: TGTGCCAGCAGGGGACAGGGCTCTGGAAACACCATATATTTT
clone size: .; CDR3 length: 14; J gene: TRBJ1-1; V gene: TRBV11-2; D gene: TRBD1; CDR3 protein: CASSPGQGRTEAFF; CDR3 DNA: TGTGCCAGCAGCCCAGGACAGGGCAGGACTGAAGCTTTCTTT
clone size: .; CDR3 length: 13; J gene: TRBJ2-1; V gene: TRBV29-1; D gene: TRBD1; CDR3 protein: CSVRPGGRDEQFF; CDR3 DNA: TGCAGCGTTCGGCCAGGGGGCAGGGATGAGCAGTTCTTC